This T cell receptor beta chain was retrieved from a study of identical twins. MiXCR was run by TCRdb on the 5' RACE reads, yielding one entry per CDR3 protein. The data contain approximately 590,000 distinct CDR3 sequences, over 8.5% of them singletons. The CDR3 has 15 residues. V lost 7 bases, J lost 1 base, and 17 bases lay in between. The germline V gene has CDR1 MNHNS and CDR2 SASEGT. In addition, the sample was reused for a study of yellow fever vaccine responses in identical twins.

The source of this sequence is a woman younger than 30 in good health. This chain joins TRBV6-1 and TRBJ2-7; D is unresolved. Sequenced: PBMCs. CDR3 region: CASTGSGQGSYEQYF. The CDR3 DNA reads TGTGCCAGCACAGGATCGGGCCAAGGTTCCTACGAGCAGTACTTC.